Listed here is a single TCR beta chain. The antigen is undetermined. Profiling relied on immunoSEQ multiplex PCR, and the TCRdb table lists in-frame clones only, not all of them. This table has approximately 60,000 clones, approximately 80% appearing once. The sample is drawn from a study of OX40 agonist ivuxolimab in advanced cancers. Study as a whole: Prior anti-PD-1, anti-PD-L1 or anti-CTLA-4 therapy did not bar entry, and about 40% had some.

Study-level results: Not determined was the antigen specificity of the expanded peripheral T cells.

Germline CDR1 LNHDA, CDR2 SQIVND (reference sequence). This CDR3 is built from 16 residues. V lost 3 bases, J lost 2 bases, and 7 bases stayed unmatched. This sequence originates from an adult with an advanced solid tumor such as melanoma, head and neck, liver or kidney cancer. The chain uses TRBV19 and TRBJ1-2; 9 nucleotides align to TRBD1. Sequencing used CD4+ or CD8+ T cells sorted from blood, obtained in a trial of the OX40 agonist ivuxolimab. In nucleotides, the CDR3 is TGTGCCAGTAGTATTGCCTCCGGGACAGGGAACTATGGCTACACCTTC. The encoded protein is CASSIASGTGNYGYTF.